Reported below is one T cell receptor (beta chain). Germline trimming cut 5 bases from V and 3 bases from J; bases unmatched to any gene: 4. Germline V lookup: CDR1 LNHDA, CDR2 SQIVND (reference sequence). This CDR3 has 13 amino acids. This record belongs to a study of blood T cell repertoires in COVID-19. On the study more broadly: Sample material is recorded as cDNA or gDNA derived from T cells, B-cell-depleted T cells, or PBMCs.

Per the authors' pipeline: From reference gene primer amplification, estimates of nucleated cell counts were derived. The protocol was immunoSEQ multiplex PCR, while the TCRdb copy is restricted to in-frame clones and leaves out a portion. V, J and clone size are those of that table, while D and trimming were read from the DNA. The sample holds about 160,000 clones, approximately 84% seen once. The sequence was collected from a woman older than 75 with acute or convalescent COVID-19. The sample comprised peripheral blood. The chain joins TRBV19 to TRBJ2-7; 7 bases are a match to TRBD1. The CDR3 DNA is TGTGCCAGTAGTGTCGGGACAGTCTACGAGCAGTACTTC. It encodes CASSVGTVYEQYF.